A selection of T cell receptor beta chains follows, all from one sample in a study of T cells after yellow fever vaccination. TCRdb redid the calling of the 5' RACE reads with MiXCR, one entry per CDR3 protein. Altogether around 610,000 distinct CDR3 sequences are present, 13% being singletons, with the ten largest covering over 13%. The sample here was PBMCs, taken on the day of the yellow fever booster vaccination. The receptors stem from a man aged 30-40 years who received the YFV17D yellow fever vaccine. The CDR3 runs from the conserved cysteine through the conserved F or W. A D gene is named only where the DNA matches it firmly. Only some rows state a clone size, as once, few, many or a class for expanded clones.

D gene,clone size,V gene,J gene,CDR3 DNA,CDR3 protein
TRBD2,few,TRBV30,TRBJ2-3,TGTGCCTGGAGTGTAGCTAGCGGGAGGGCCACAGATACGCAGTATTTT,CAWSVASGRATDTQYF
NA,few,TRBV18,TRBJ2-5,TGTGCCAGCTCACAGGTGCCCGGTGGAGAGACCCAGTACTTC,CASSQVPGGETQYF
TRBD1,NA,TRBV5-4,TRBJ2-5,TGTGCCAGCAGCTTGAGGGCCGGGACAGGCTACCAAGAGACCCAGTACTTC,CASSLRAGTGYQETQYF
NA,NA,TRBV19,TRBJ1-2,TGTGCCAGTAATAAACAAGGACTACTCTATGGCTACACCTTC,CASNKQGLLYGYTF
NA,NA,TRBV5-1,TRBJ1-5,TGCGCCAGCAGCTTAGGCGGTAAAAGCAATCAGCCCCAGCATTTT,CASSLGGKSNQPQHF
TRBD1,NA,TRBV4-3,TRBJ2-7,TGCGCCAGCAGCCCTCAGGGGGAGCACGAGCAGTACTTC,CASSPQGEHEQYF
TRBD1,few,TRBV27,TRBJ2-7,TGTGCCAGCAAGGGGGACAGGCTGACCTACGAGCAGTACTTC,CASKGDRLTYEQYF
TRBD2,few,TRBV5-6,TRBJ2-7,TGTGCCAAGCGAGGTCTAGCGGAATACGAGCAGTACTTC,CAKRGLAEYEQYF
NA,NA,TRBV6-5,TRBJ2-7,TGTGCCAGCAGTTACTCGGCAGGGGCTAAGGAGCAGTACTTC,CASSYSAGAKEQYF
TRBD2,NA,TRBV20-1,TRBJ2-7,TGCTGTGCTAGAGATCCCTCCGGGACTAGAGTTTACGAGCAGTACTTC,CCARDPSGTRVYEQYF
NA,NA,TRBV14,TRBJ2-5,TGTGCCAGCAGCCGGATGGAAGAGACCCAGTACTTC,CASSRMEETQYF
NA,NA,TRBV7-8,TRBJ1-3,TGTGCCAGCAGCTGGGGGGGCAGCGCTGGAAACACCATATATTTT,CASSWGGSAGNTIYF
NA,NA,TRBV18,TRBJ2-7,TGTGCCAGCTCCTACCTGGGGGGGGCCTCCACTTACGAGCAGTACTTC,CASSYLGGASTYEQYF
NA,NA,TRBV7-9,TRBJ1-4,TGTGCCAGCAGCCCGAACATGGGTGAAAAACTGTTTTTT,CASSPNMGEKLFF
NA,few,TRBV6-2/TRBV6-3,TRBJ2-5,TGTGCCAGCAGTTACTTTGGGACGGAAGAGACCCAGTACTTC,CASSYFGTEETQYF
NA,many,TRBV28,TRBJ2-7,TGTGCCAGCAGCCCTAACTCCTACGAGCAGTACTTC,CASSPNSYEQYF
NA,few,TRBV4-3,TRBJ2-4,TGCGCCAGCAGCCAAGGAGGGGCATTTAGTGGAAACATTCAGTACTTC,CASSQGGAFSGNIQYF
TRBD2,NA,TRBV20-1,TRBJ2-1,TGCAGTGCTAGAGGTCATGGGACTAGCGGGAGTAGCAATGAGCAGTTCTTC,CSARGHGTSGSSNEQFF
NA,NA,TRBV11-2,TRBJ1-5,TGTGCCAGCAGCCCCGGTCGTTACAGTAATCAGCCCCAGCATTTT,CASSPGRYSNQPQHF